These 14 T cell receptor beta chains were all obtained from the same sample, sequenced in a study of shared clonotypes between healthy human individuals. TCRdb's copy holds only in-frame clones and misses some; the assay was immunoSEQ multiplex PCR. In the table there are roughly 1,100,000 clones, under 80% of which are singletons. The sample taken for sequencing was memory CD4+ T cells sorted from blood. Subset meaning: CD45RA-negative fraction. The source of these receptors is a man in his late teens or twenties in good health.

This clone was observed a single time. The gene calls are TRBV9 and TRBJ1-6, with a possible D match to TRBD1 (5 bases). This CDR3 is 16 amino acids long. Germline V gene sequence: CDR1 SGDLS, CDR2 YYNGEE. V was shortened by 4 bases and J by 10 bases, with 21 bases between the two germline ends. Written as DNA, the CDR3 is TGTGCCAGCAGCCCCAGAGGTGGGGCACCAAACTCACCCCTCCACTTT. This encodes CASSPRGGAPNSPLHF.

The chain couples TRBV6-5 to TRBJ1-3; D is undetermined. The length of the CDR3 is 11 residues. V was shortened by 5 bases and J by 15 bases, with 14 bases between the two germline ends. The germline V gene has CDR1 MNHEY and CDR2 SVGAGI. CDR3 residues: CASSETGRPYF. The CDR3 DNA follows: TGTGCCAGCAGTGAAACCGGGCGCCCATATTTT.

The V call is TRBV14, the J call TRBJ1-6; maybe TRBD1 (6 bases). Per germline, CDR1 SGHDN and CDR2 FVKESK. This CDR3 has 14 amino acids. V lost 4 bases and J 14 bases, leaving 18 bases between the germline ends. CDR3 sequence: CASSPGDIKRSLHF. Written as DNA, the CDR3 is TGTGCCAGCAGCCCAGGGGACATAAAAAGGTCCCTCCACTTT. Filled out from reference TRBV14 and TRBJ1-6, the complete variable domain reads EAGVTQFPSHSVIEKGQTVTLRCDPISGHDNLYWYRRVMGKEIKFLLHFVKESKQDESGMPNNRFLAERTGGTYSTLKVQPAELEDSGVYFCASSPGDIKRSLHFGNGTRLTVT.

Of note for this clone: This may be a read error: a much more frequent sequence differs by one nucleotide. The V call is TRBV6-6, the J call TRBJ2-7; D unclear. Germline V gives CDR1 MNHNY, CDR2 SVGAGI (reference sequence). The CDR3 has 13 residues. CDR3: CAGSSFSAYEQYF. CDR3 bases: TGTGCCGGCAGTTCCTTCTCAGCCTACGAGCAGTACTTC.

The gene calls are TRBV28 and TRBJ1-1; tentatively, D is TRBD1 (5 bases). Germline V CDR1 and CDR2: MDHEN, SYDVKM. The germline V and J ends were trimmed by 2 bases and 1 base, with 14 bases remaining between them. The CDR3 runs 16 residues. The CDR3 loop is CASSLPGAARNTEAFF. As DNA, the CDR3 is TGTGCCAGCAGTTTACCCGGGGCGGCTAGGAACACTGAAGCTTTCTTT.

The chain joins TRBV6-5 to TRBJ2-7; the D gene is possibly TRBD2 (5 bases). The CDR3 has 12 amino acids. The V end lost 11 bases, the J end lost 4 bases, and 15 bases lay between the germline ends. CDR1 and CDR2 (germline): MNHEY, SVGAGI. For the CDR3, the DNA is TGTGCCGCTTGGCAGACTAAATACGAGCAGTACTTC. It encodes CAAWQTKYEQYF.

V is TRBV6-1 and J is TRBJ2-5; TRBD1 matches at 7 bases. The CDR3 is 15 amino acids. Germline CDR1 is MNHNS and CDR2 is SASEGT. With 4 bases clipped from V and 3 bases from J, the junction kept 8 bases outside the gene matches. In nucleotides, the CDR3 is TGTGCCAGCAGTGCATTGTATACAGGGGAAGAGACCCAGTACTTC. Protein: CASSALYTGEETQYF.

This clone was counted only a few times. Other DNA sequences in the same sample also yield this CDR3. The chain combines TRBV10-3 with TRBJ2-7; the D gene is possibly TRBD1 (5 bases). Germline CDR1 and CDR2: ENHRY and SYGVKD. The CDR3 has 13 residues. The V and J ends lost 10 bases and 0 bases respectively, with 13 bases between them. CDR3 sequence (DNA): TGTGCCAACTCAGGCGACAGCTCCTACGAGCAGTACTTC. This codes for CANSGDSSYEQYF.

The chain recombines TRBV5-6 with TRBJ2-2; tentatively, D is TRBD2 (6 bases). The V end lost 1 base, the J end lost 5 bases, and 15 bases lay between the germline ends. The CDR3 is 16 amino acids. CDR1 and CDR2 (germline): SGHDT, YYEEEE. CDR3 nucleotide sequence: TGTGCCAGCAGCTTGCGGGGGTCGTTGGGAACCGGGGAGCTGTTTTTT. Residues: CASSLRGSLGTGELFF.

The genes are TRBV23-1 and TRBJ2-7; the D gene is possibly TRBD1 (5 bases). TRBV23-1 falls under the ORF class, with uncertain function. Trimming pared 2 bases from V and 4 bases from J, leaving 18 bases between. The CDR3 contains 16 residues. CDR3 nucleotide sequence: TGCGCCAGCAGTCAAATGCAATTCAGGGTCGGGTACGAGCAGTACTTC. As protein: CASSQMQFRVGYEQYF.

V and J are TRBV27 and TRBJ2-6; D not certain. Germline CDR1 is MNHEY and CDR2 is SMNVEV (reference sequence). This CDR3 has 13 amino acids. The V gene lost 3 bases and the J gene lost 4 bases, with 4 bases spanning the gap. CDR3 region: CASSFDGANVLTF. The CDR3 nucleotides read TGTGCCAGCAGTTTTGACGGGGCCAACGTCCTGACTTTC.

This clone was counted only a few times. Within the sample, other DNA sequences also encode this same CDR3. The chain uses TRBV6-5 and TRBJ1-6; D gene ambiguous. Trimming shortened V by 2 bases and J by 7 bases, and 3 bases separated the two germline ends. Germline V gene data show CDR1 as MNHEY and CDR2 as SVGAGI. This CDR3 is 12 amino acids long. CDR3 protein: CASSYGNSPLHF. DNA for the CDR3: TGTGCCAGCAGTTACGGCAATTCACCCCTCCACTTT.

V usage is TRBV27 and J usage is TRBJ2-1; 16 nucleotides agree with TRBD2. V gave up 6 bases and J gave up 1 base; unmatched junction bases: 9. The CDR3 covers 19 residues. CDR1 is MNHEY and CDR2 is SMNVEV in the germline V gene (reference sequence). The CDR3 loop is CASRISGLAGGPSYNEQFF. The CDR3 DNA follows: TGTGCCAGCAGGATTTCGGGACTAGCGGGAGGGCCTTCCTACAATGAGCAGTTCTTC.

The genes are TRBV29-1 and TRBJ1-1; D call uncertain. This CDR3 is built from 13 residues. From germline, CDR1 is SQVTM and CDR2 ANQGSEA. V was pared by 6 bases and J by 5 bases, with 16 bases between. The DNA for the CDR3 is TGCAGCGTGGCCAGATCAATGTCAACTGAAGCTTTCTTT. It yields the protein CSVARSMSTEAFF.